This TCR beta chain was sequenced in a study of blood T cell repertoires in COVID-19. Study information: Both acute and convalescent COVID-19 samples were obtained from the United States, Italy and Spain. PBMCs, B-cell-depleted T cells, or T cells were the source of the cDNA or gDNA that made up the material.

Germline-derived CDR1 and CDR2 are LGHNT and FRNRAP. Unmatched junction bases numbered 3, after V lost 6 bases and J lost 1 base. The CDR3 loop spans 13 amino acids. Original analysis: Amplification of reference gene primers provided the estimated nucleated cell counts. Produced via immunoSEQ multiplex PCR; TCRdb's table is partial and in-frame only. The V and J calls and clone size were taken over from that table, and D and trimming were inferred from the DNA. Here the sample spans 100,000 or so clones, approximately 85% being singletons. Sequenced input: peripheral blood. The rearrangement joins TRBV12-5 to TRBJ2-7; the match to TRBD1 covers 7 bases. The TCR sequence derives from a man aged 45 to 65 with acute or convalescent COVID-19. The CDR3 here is CASGGTVSYEQYF. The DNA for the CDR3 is TGTGCTAGTGGGGGGACAGTTTCCTACGAGCAGTACTTC.